The rows below give T cell receptor beta chains drawn from one sample of a study of blood T cell repertoires in COVID-19. Sequencing used immunoSEQ multiplex PCR; TCRdb keeps in-frame clones, though not all of them. Of 65,000 to 70,000 clones in the sample, less than 90% were seen once. Sequencing used peripheral blood. Receptors originate from a man older than 75 with acute or convalescent COVID-19. Both conserved end residues are part of each CDR3. A D gene is named only where the DNA matches it firmly. Clone sizes are given selectively: once, few, many, or a class where the clone is expanded.

j_call v_call d_call clone_size cdr3_aa cdr3_nt
TRBJ1-1 TRBV30 . . CACKPPGGHTEAFF TGTGCCTGCAAACCCCCGGGGGGCCACACTGAAGCTTTCTTT
TRBJ1-2 TRBV4-3 TRBD1 . CASSQVGTGVNYGYTF TGCGCCAGCAGCCAAGTTGGGACAGGGGTTAACTATGGCTACACCTTC
TRBJ2-3 TRBV18 TRBD2 . CASSPSLLAGGRRSTDTQYF TGTGCCAGCTCACCAAGTCTGCTAGCGGGAGGTCGCCGTAGCACAGATACGCAGTATTTT
TRBJ1-1 TRBV23-1 TRBD1 . CASSGTGEEAFF TGCGCCAGCAGCGGGACAGGGGAGGAAGCTTTCTTT
TRBJ1-2 TRBV4-1 . . CASSQGAGEYGYTF TGCGCCAGCAGCCAAGGGGCGGGGGAATATGGCTACACCTTC
TRBJ2-2 TRBV6-4 TRBD1 . CASSEQGTTNTGELFF TGTGCCAGCAGTGAACAGGGGACGACGAACACCGGGGAGCTGTTTTTT
TRBJ1-1 TRBV6-5 . . CASSYSRGTEAFF TGTGCCAGCAGTTACTCCAGAGGTACTGAAGCTTTCTTT
TRBJ1-1 TRBV18 . . CASSPQGKGEAFF TGTGCCAGCTCACCACAGGGGAAGGGTGAAGCTTTCTTT
TRBJ2-1 TRBV15 TRBD2 . CATSRDRLAGSSNNEQFF TGTGCCACCAGCAGAGATAGACTAGCGGGAAGTTCTAACAATGAGCAGTTCTTC
TRBJ1-1 TRBV5-6 TRBD1 . CASSDDRVRSNTEAFF TGTGCCAGCAGCGACGACAGGGTAAGATCGAACACTGAAGCTTTCTTT
TRBJ2-2 TRBV6-5 . . CASNPTGTLTGELFF TGTGCCAGCAACCCTACCGGGACACTCACCGGGGAGCTGTTTTTT
TRBJ2-2 TRBV6-5 . . CASSPNRNTGELFF TGTGCCAGCAGTCCTAACAGAAACACCGGGGAGCTGTTTTTT
TRBJ2-3 TRBV9 . . CASSVSDPPRRSTDTQYF TGTGCCAGCAGCGTATCCGACCCCCCGCGGAGAAGCACAGATACGCAGTATTTT
TRBJ1-2 TRBV6-5 . . CASSPNSHNYGYTF TGTGCCAGCAGCCCAAATTCACATAACTATGGCTACACCTTC
TRBJ2-1 TRBV19 TRBD2 . CASSILASGRAGEQFF TGTGCCAGTAGTATTCTAGCTAGCGGGAGGGCAGGTGAGCAGTTCTTC
TRBJ2-7 TRBV28 TRBD2 . CASSSSGVSYEQYF TGTGCCAGCAGTTCTAGCGGGGTCTCCTACGAGCAGTACTTC
TRBJ1-5 TRBV30 TRBD1 few CAWSVRDSSNQPQHF TGTGCCTGGAGTGTACGGGACAGTAGCAATCAGCCCCAGCATTTT
TRBJ2-7 TRBV4-1 . . CASSQDSLWPYEQYF TGCGCCAGCAGCCAAGATAGCCTATGGCCCTACGAGCAGTACTTC
TRBJ1-4 TRBV5-1 . . CASSLGQGTIREKLFF TGCGCCAGCAGCTTAGGGCAGGGAACGATTAGGGAAAAACTGTTTTTT
TRBJ1-1 TRBV7-8 . . CASSLAYSGAEAFF TGTGCCAGCAGCTTAGCGTATTCCGGTGCTGAAGCTTTCTTT
TRBJ2-1 TRBV6-5 . . CASRRSSSYNEQFF TGTGCCAGCAGGCGGTCTAGCTCCTACAATGAGCAGTTCTTC
TRBJ2-1 TRBV4-3 TRBD2 . CASSQRPSGQFSYNEQFF TGCGCCAGCAGCCAGAGACCTAGCGGGCAATTCTCCTACAATGAGCAGTTCTTC
TRBJ1-4 TRBV15 . . CATEAGPYEKLFF TGTGCCACCGAAGCGGGCCCTTATGAAAAACTGTTTTTT
TRBJ1-1 TRBV6-5 . . CASSSLGTTEAFF TGTGCCAGCAGTTCCCTCGGGACAACTGAAGCTTTCTTT
TRBJ2-1 TRBV11-2 . . CASSLNNWGVDEQFF TGTGCCAGCAGCTTAAATAATTGGGGGGTGGATGAGCAGTTCTTC
TRBJ2-3 TRBV29-1 . . CSVPKRAEHADTQYF TGCAGCGTCCCCAAGCGGGCGGAACATGCGGATACGCAGTATTTT
TRBJ2-1 TRBV3-1/TRBV3-2 . . CASSQGLDNEQFF TGTGCCAGCAGCCAGGGGCTAGACAATGAGCAGTTCTTC
TRBJ2-3 TRBV6-5 . . CASSAWQSGTDTQYF TGTGCCAGCAGCGCTTGGCAAAGCGGAACAGATACGCAGTATTTT
TRBJ2-5 TRBV19 . . CASSTGAPQETQYF TGTGCCAGTAGTACAGGGGCCCCCCAAGAGACCCAGTACTTC
TRBJ1-1 TRBV12-3/TRBV12-4 . . CASSGQLNTEAFF TGTGCCAGCAGCGGACAGTTGAACACTGAAGCTTTCTTT
TRBJ1-1 TRBV19 . few CASSTEFGRAFF TGTGCCAGTAGTACCGAATTCGGTCGGGCTTTCTTT
TRBJ1-1 TRBV7-2 . . CASGKGQNTEAFF TGTGCCAGCGGAAAGGGGCAGAACACTGAAGCTTTCTTT
TRBJ1-2 TRBV10-2 . . CASRRNYGYTF TGCGCCAGCAGGCGGAACTATGGCTACACCTTC
TRBJ1-1 TRBV7-9 . . CASSPLRELNTEAFF TGTGCCAGCAGCCCACTAAGAGAACTGAACACTGAAGCTTTCTTT
TRBJ2-7 TRBV5-3 . . CARSPWEISSYEQYF TGTGCCAGAAGCCCGTGGGAGATCTCCTCCTACGAGCAGTACTTC
TRBJ2-7 TRBV2 TRBD1 . CASRRPGQGAREQYF TGTGCCAGCAGACGCCCCGGACAGGGGGCGCGGGAGCAGTACTTC
TRBJ1-2 TRBV5-1 . . CASSGIGIYGYTF TGCGCCAGCAGCGGGATCGGGATCTATGGCTACACCTTC
TRBJ2-5 TRBV6-4 . . CASKPGTQYF TGTGCCAGCAAGCCGGGGACCCAGTACTTC
TRBJ2-7 TRBV6-6 TRBD2 . CASSVSGNEQYF TGTGCCAGCAGCGTCAGCGGGAACGAGCAGTACTTC
TRBJ1-1 TRBV29-1 . . CSVDGIDTEAFF TGCAGCGTTGACGGGATCGACACTGAAGCTTTCTTT
TRBJ2-7 TRBV28 . . CASTPVPPGYEQYF TGTGCCAGCACCCCCGTTCCCCCGGGCTACGAGCAGTACTTC
TRBJ1-5 TRBV29-1 . . CSVGARDQPQHF TGCAGCGTTGGGGCGCGAGATCAGCCCCAGCATTTT
TRBJ1-1 TRBV15 . . CATSRDPNGNTEAFF TGTGCCACCAGCAGAGACCCGAACGGGAACACTGAAGCTTTCTTT
TRBJ2-3 TRBV12-5 TRBD1 . CASGLGQGVTDTQYF TGTGCTAGTGGTTTGGGACAGGGGGTAACAGATACGCAGTATTTT
TRBJ2-1 TRBV18 . once CASSPARVLNNEQFF TGTGCCAGCTCACCAGCTAGAGTACTTAACAATGAGCAGTTCTTC
TRBJ1-5 TRBV19 TRBD1 . CASSPTGVGNQPQHF TGTGCCAGTAGTCCGACAGGGGTTGGCAATCAGCCCCAGCATTTT
TRBJ1-2 TRBV24-1 . . CATSAASPPWGYTF TGTGCCACCAGTGCCGCGAGCCCCCCTTGGGGCTACACCTTC
TRBJ1-1 TRBV5-4 . . CASSLDRGNTEAFF TGTGCCAGCAGCTTGGACCGAGGGAACACTGAAGCTTTCTTT